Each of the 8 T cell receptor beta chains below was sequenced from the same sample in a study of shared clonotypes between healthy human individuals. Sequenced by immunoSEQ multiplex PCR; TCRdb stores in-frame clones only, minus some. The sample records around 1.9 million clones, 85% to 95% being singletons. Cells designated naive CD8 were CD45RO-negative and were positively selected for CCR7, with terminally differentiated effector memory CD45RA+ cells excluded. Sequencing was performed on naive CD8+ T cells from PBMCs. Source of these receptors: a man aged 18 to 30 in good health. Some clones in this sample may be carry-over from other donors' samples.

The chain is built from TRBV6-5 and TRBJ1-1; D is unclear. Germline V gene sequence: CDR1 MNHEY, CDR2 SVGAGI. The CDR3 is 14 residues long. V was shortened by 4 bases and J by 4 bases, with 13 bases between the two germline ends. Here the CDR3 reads CASSSHTWGTEAFF. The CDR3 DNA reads TGTGCCAGCAGTTCCCATACCTGGGGCACTGAAGCTTTCTTT.

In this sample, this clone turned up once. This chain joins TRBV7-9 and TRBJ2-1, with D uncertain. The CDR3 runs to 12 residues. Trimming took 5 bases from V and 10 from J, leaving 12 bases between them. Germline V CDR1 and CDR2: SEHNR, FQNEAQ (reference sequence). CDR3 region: CASSRFRAEQFF. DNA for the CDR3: TGTGCCAGCAGCCGATTTAGGGCAGAGCAGTTCTTC.

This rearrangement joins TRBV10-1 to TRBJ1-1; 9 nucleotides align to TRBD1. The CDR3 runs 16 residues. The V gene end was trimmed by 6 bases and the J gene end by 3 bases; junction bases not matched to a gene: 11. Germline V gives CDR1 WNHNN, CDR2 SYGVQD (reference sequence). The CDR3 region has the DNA TGCGCCAGCAGCGGACCGGGACAGGGTGGGGACACTGAAGCTTTCTTT. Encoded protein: CASSGPGQGGDTEAFF.

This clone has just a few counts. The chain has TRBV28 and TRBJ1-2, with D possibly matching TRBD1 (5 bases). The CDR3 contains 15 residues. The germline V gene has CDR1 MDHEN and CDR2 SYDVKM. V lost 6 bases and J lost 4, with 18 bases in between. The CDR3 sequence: CASRWKWGIGYGYTF. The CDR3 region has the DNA TGTGCCAGCAGATGGAAGTGGGGCATTGGCTATGGCTACACCTTC.

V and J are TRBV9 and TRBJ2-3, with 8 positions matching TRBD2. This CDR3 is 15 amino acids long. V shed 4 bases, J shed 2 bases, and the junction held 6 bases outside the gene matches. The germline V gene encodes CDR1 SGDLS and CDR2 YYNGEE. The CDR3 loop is CASSSAGRATDTQYF. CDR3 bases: TGTGCCAGCAGCAGTGCCGGGAGGGCCACAGATACGCAGTATTTT.

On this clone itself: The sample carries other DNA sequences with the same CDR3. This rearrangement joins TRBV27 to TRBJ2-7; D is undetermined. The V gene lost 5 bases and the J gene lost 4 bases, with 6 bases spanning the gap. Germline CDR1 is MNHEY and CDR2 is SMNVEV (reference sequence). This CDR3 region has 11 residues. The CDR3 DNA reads TGTGCCAGCAGTACCGGATACGAGCAGTACTTC. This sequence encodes CASSTGYEQYF.

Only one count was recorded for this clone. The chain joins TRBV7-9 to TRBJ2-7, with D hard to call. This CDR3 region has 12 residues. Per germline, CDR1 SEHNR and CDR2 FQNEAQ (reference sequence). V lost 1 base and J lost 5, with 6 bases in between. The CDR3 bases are TGTGCCAGCAGCTTAGTAACTGACGAGCAGTACTTC. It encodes CASSLVTDEQYF.

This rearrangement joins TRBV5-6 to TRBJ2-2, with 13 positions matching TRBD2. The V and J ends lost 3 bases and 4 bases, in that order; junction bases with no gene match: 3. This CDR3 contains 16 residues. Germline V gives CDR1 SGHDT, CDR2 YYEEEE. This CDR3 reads CASSWGLAGSTGELFF. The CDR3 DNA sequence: TGTGCCAGCAGCTGGGGACTAGCGGGGTCCACCGGGGAGCTGTTTTTT.